The 11 T cell receptor beta chains given below trace back to one sample, sequenced in a study of blood T cell repertoires in COVID-19. The assay was immunoSEQ multiplex PCR, and TCRdb's table has in-frame clones only and misses some. The sample carries about 140,000 clones, over 70% recorded once. The sample consisted of peripheral blood. The receptors originated from a man aged 55-75 years with active or convalescent COVID-19.

The chain is built from TRBV10-1 and TRBJ1-6; D is possibly TRBD1 (6 bases). The germline V gene encodes CDR1 WNHNN and CDR2 SYGVQD (reference sequence). The V gene lost 2 bases and the J gene lost 9 bases, with 8 bases spanning the gap. This CDR3 comprises 13 residues. CDR3 in DNA: TGCGCCAGCAGTGAGGGCAGGGGTTCACCCCTCCACTTT. Protein: CASSEGRGSPLHF.

This clone was observed a single time. The V and J genes are TRBV19 and TRBJ1-6, with a possible D match to TRBD1 (6 bases). CDR1 and CDR2 from the germline V gene are LNHDA and SQIVND (reference sequence). The CDR3 runs 14 residues. V lost 5 bases to trimming and J lost 7 bases, with 12 bases between them. The CDR3 is CASSGTTFNSPLHF. CDR3 DNA sequence: TGTGCCAGTAGTGGGACAACTTTCAATTCACCCCTCCACTTT.

The chain employs TRBV27 and TRBJ2-7; 11 bases agree with TRBD2. The V gene end was trimmed by 5 bases and the J gene end by 4 bases; junction bases not matched to a gene: 7. Germline V lookup: CDR1 MNHEY, CDR2 SMNVEV (reference sequence). The length of the CDR3 is 15 residues. CDR3 DNA sequence: TGTGCCAGCAGTCTTCCGGGACTAGCGGTATACGAGCAGTACTTC. It encodes CASSLPGLAVYEQYF.

The chain is built from TRBV13 and TRBJ2-7; tentatively, D is TRBD2 (6 bases). The ends were cut back, 5 bases at V and 7 bases at J, with 15 bases in the middle. Germline V gene lookup returns CDR1 PRHDT and CDR2 FYEKMQ (reference sequence). The CDR3 runs to 13 residues. CDR3 nucleotides: TGTGCCAGCAGCCCGCGGGACTCAGGGGAGCAGTACTTC. This sequence encodes CASSPRDSGEQYF.

The chain couples TRBV6-5 to TRBJ2-1, with D perhaps TRBD2 (6 bases). V was shortened by 5 bases and J by 2 bases, with 10 bases between the two germline ends. The CDR3 covers 14 residues. Germline assignment: CDR1 MNHEY and CDR2 SVGAGI. CDR3 in amino acids: CASSPAGPYNEQFF. CDR3 bases: TGTGCCAGCAGTCCAGCGGGCCCCTACAATGAGCAGTTCTTC.

The chain uses TRBV25-1 and TRBJ2-1; D is possibly TRBD1 (6 bases). Germline CDR1 reads MGHDK; CDR2 reads SYGVNS. This CDR3 has 14 residues. Trimming cost V 7 bases and J 3 bases, with 13 bases left between them. The CDR3 DNA follows: TGTGCCAGCACCCGCACGGACAGCTACAATGAGCAGTTCTTC. It encodes CASTRTDSYNEQFF.

On this clone itself: Other DNA variants within this sample encode the same CDR3. V usage is TRBV7-2 and J usage is TRBJ1-5; 9 bases agree with TRBD1. Per germline, CDR1 SGHTA and CDR2 FQGNSA. CDR3 length: 13 amino acids. V was pared by 5 bases and J by 7 bases, with 3 bases of the junction left unmatched. The CDR3 protein is CASSRDRDQPQHF. Here the CDR3 DNA reads TGTGCCAGCAGCCGGGACAGGGACCAGCCCCAGCATTTT.

The J gene is TRBJ2-2, the V gene TRBV24-1; 7 bases map to TRBD2. Germline V gene lookup returns CDR1 KGHDR and CDR2 SFDVKD. With V trimmed by 7 bases and J by 4 bases, 2 bases remained unmatched. The CDR3 sequence is 13 residues long. The CDR3 DNA reads as TGTGCCACCAGCATAGCGGGCACCGGGGAGCTGTTTTTT. Protein product: CATSIAGTGELFF.

The rearrangement joins TRBV7-9 to TRBJ2-7, with a tentative D call TRBD1 (5 bases). Germline CDR1 and CDR2: SEHNR and FQNEAQ (reference sequence). V was clipped by 2 bases and J by 6 bases, with 17 bases between them. This CDR3 contains 15 residues. CDR3 DNA: TGTGCCAGCAGCTTATCAACAGGAAGTAAGTTCGAGCAGTACTTC. As protein: CASSLSTGSKFEQYF.

The chain couples TRBV5-6 to TRBJ1-6, with D possibly matching TRBD1 (5 bases). This CDR3 is 17 amino acids long. Trimming left V 0 bases short and J 0 bases short, with 10 bases between. CDR1 and CDR2 (germline): SGHDT, YYEEEE. The CDR3 region is CASSLGTGSSYNSPLHF. In DNA, the CDR3 is TGTGCCAGCAGCTTGGGAACAGGTAGCTCCTATAATTCACCCCTCCACTTT.

The chain is built from TRBV25-1 and TRBJ2-7; 9 bases fit TRBD1. V was pared by 6 bases and J by 5 bases, with 8 bases of the junction left unmatched. This CDR3 region has 14 residues. CDR1 and CDR2 (germline): MGHDK, SYGVNS. CDR3 in amino acids: CASRPGTGWHEQYF. CDR3 sequence (DNA): TGTGCCAGCAGGCCCGGGACAGGGTGGCACGAGCAGTACTTC.